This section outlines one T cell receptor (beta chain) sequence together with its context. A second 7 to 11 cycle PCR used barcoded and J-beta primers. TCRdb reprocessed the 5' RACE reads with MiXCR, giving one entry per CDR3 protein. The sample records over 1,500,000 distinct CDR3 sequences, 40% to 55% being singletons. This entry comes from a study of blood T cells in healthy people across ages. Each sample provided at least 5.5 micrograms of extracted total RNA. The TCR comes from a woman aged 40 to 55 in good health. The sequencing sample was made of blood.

The CDR3 DNA sequence: TGTGCCAGCAGTTCCCGGGACAGGGGGCGAACTAATGAAAAACTGTTTTTT. It translates to CASSSRDRGRTNEKLFF. The genes are TRBV27 and TRBJ1-4; 12 nucleotides align to TRBD1. The CDR3 runs 17 residues. The V and J ends lost 4 bases and 1 base, in that order; junction bases with no gene match: 4. Germline V lookup: CDR1 MNHEY, CDR2 SMNVEV (reference sequence).